This T cell receptor beta chain was documented in a study of vaccination and CD4 T cells after COVID-19 (dated by TCRdb to between 2022 and 2023). Regarding the research as a whole: SARS-CoV-2 positivity had been established in the convalescent patients by nasal swab PCR, and mild disease was recorded in several of these patients and severe disease in one. Six males and four females were included in the convalescent cohort, with two Hispanic individuals, seven Caucasians, two Asians and one multiracial person represented. Two doses of either the Pfizer-BioNTech BNT162b2 vaccine (n=8) or the Moderna mRNA-1273 vaccine (n=2) were administered to participants. Post-COVID blood samples were collected from convalescent patients a median of roughly 100 days after diagnosis, with a range of roughly 35 to 161 days. Post-vaccine blood samples were obtained a median of around 67 days after the second vaccine dose, with a range of about 12 to 241 days. The cultures were stimulated with overlapping spike peptide pools from SARS-CoV-2 and from the common cold coronaviruses HCoV-NL63, HCoV-OC43 and HCoV-229E. As controls, cultures received a CEFX viral epitope pool (the positive control), an HIV-1 Nef peptide pool (the negative control), or no peptide at all. The spike-specific CD4+ TCR repertoire was compared before and after mRNA vaccination in under 11 COVID-19 convalescent patients and a handful of infection-naive healthy vaccine recipients. What the study reported, not specific to this receptor: The study included relatively few convalescent patients and did not analyze early timepoints after natural infection. An increase in the median number of SARS-CoV-2-reactive clonotypes from approximately 20 after infection to roughly 38 after vaccination was observed, but the change was not found to be significant. Among the post-vaccine SARS-CoV-2-reactive clones in convalescent patients, a median roughly 85% showed up only after vaccination, which suggests vaccine-specific priming. Nearly all vaccine-specific clones in convalescent patients (304 of 307) were mono-reactive for SARS-CoV-2 spike rather than cross-reactive with common cold coronaviruses.

The germline V gene (reference sequence) supplies CDR1 DFQATT and CDR2 SNEGSKA. The CDR3 runs 13 amino acids, cysteine and phenylalanine included. CDR3 DNA only is kept here, 39 bases in frame from base 1. Trimming at the junction amounts to 0 bases on V and 0 bases on J, and the germline ends lie 3 bases apart. The treatment or condition label corresponds to: approximately 9-day PBMC culture with coronavirus spike peptide pools or control peptides (ViraFEST assay). The ViraFEST assay, used in the study, expanded antigen-specific T cells with peptide pools and then identified the expanded clonotypes through TCR sequencing. The positive SARS-CoV-2 PCR tests of the convalescent patients were dated from March to December 2020, before the Alpha, Beta and Delta variants emerged in the United States. PBMCs were cultured at 1.5 million to 2 million per well in IMDM supplemented with approximately 4.7% human AB serum and about 10 IU/ml IL-2, with approximately 10 ug/ml peptide pools added. On days 3 and 7, half of the culture medium was replaced with fresh IL-2-containing medium. Once the cells had been in culture for ten to eleven days, the EasySep CD4+ T cell isolation kit was used to isolate CD4+ T cells by negative selection. Ficoll-Paque Plus gradient centrifugation was used to isolate PBMCs from whole blood, and the isolated PBMCs were then either used fresh or cryopreserved at -140C. Each culture condition was generally run in triplicate wells.

Library preparation was by PCR. DNA from cultured CD4+ T cells was subjected to TCR sequencing with the Oncomine TCR Beta short-read assay at the Johns Hopkins FTIC core. The QIAamp micro DNA kit was used to extract genomic DNA from the cultured CD4+ T cells. Oncomine TCR Beta libraries made from cultured CD4+ T cells were pooled using unique dual indexes and sequenced on an Illumina iSeq 100. On the authors' methods: Non-productive sequences were removed, and CDR3s not starting with C, not ending with F or W, or shorter than 7 amino acids were discarded. Antigen-specific clonotypes were identified with the MANAFEST web application by comparing peptide-stimulated wells with reference and other culture wells. For a clone to be called positive, the clone needed an FDR below 0.05, an odds ratio above 5, and a productive frequency above 0.1% in at least two of three replicate wells. Clonotypes that were significantly expanded in both SARS-CoV-2 spike wells and at least one common cold coronavirus spike condition were defined as cross-reactive. Levenshtein distances (stringdist) and unrooted phylogenetic trees (ape) in R version 3.6.1 were used to assess CDR3 homology. Clones were called with MiXCR by TCRdb after fastp trimmed the public reads at Q25, and only in-frame beta chains were retained. Rows with a matching CDR3 protein are joined into one entry that keeps the most common DNA and genes. The V and J calls were determined by TCRdb, not by the authors. This sample lists roughly 18,000 distinct CDR3 sequences; around two thirds were detected once. The ten largest account for roughly 6% of the sample.

A note on this clonotype: Its target antigen remains unknown. No base quality values were provided; no much bigger clone lies one nucleotide off.

The chain links TRBV20-1 with TRBJ1-5, with the D gene call left open. The receptor comes from a human donor who had recovered from COVID-19. The sequencing input was CD4+ T cells from blood, cultured in vitro. The sequenced DNA: TGCAGTGCTAGAGAGGTTAGCAATCAGCCCCAGCATTTT. Translated, it reads CSAREVSNQPQHF.